This T cell receptor (beta chain) was sequenced for a study of molecular identifiers for immune sequencing clone quantification. With regard to this clonotype: What it recognizes is unknown. With only one base between it and a far larger clone, this is likely a read error.

Via MiXCR, TCRdb re-called the PCR reads, giving one row per CDR3 protein. The sample lists over 300,000 distinct CDR3 sequences, over 20% occurring once. The CDR3 runs 13 residues. The study's findings and limits: Effector cells had over 99% of their molecules in clones above 20 RNA copies, while naive cells had under 1%. Underestimated sizes of highly expanded clones could result from identical TCR molecules that share a barcode.

This TCR came from a human donor in good health. Some libraries in this study had Jurkat cell RNA spiked in. Sample: naive CD8+ T cells from blood, with Jurkat cell RNA spiked in. Subset defined: FACS-sorted CD8+CD4-CCR7+CD45RA+ naive T cells. The rearrangement links TRBV12-3 or TRBV12-4 to TRBJ1-5, with a possible D match to TRBD1 (6 bases). In DNA, the CDR3 is TGTGCCAGCAATTTAGGAGGGGGTCAGCCCCAGCATTTT. It codes for CASNLGGGQPQHF.